This T cell receptor (beta chain) was documented in a study of cytomegalovirus exposure and HLA in healthy donors (dated 2017 in TCRdb). About the investigation overall: In an earlier analysis of under 750 of the donors, 276 Gb of sequence data and 90 million to 120 million unique TCR beta sequences from about 179 million T cells were reported. Typing coverage differed by locus: A, B, C, DRB1 and DQB1 were typed in roughly 620-630 donors, DQA1 in roughly 500, DPA1 in 606, and DPB1 in 450 to 480. Among about 400 genotyped donors of the cohort, an average of roughly 230,000 unique TCR beta nucleotide sequences was sequenced per donor, of which roughly 18% were non-productive. The T cell repertoires of several hundred subjects were profiled by immunosequencing and related to cytomegalovirus serostatus. In a later analysis, previously published TCR beta repertoires from 550 to 700 donors were re-analyzed and high-resolution HLA genotyping was added so that TCR occurrence patterns could be studied. HLA typing included class I and class II loci at four-digit resolution. Of the 300 to 450 genotyped donors, more than 75% were placed in the genetic ancestry cluster associated with self-reported Caucasian donors. Rather than using new phenotypic data, the later analysis identified candidate immune exposures from TCR beta sequences and from how often those sequences occurred across donors. Alongside the repertoire data, information on donor age, sex, ethnicity and CMV serostatus was compiled. Because of strong linkage in the cohort, four or five DR-DQ haplotypes were treated as single units for association and clustering. In an earlier analysis of a few hundred of the donors, high-throughput TCR beta sequencing was used to judge whether each TCR beta V gene segment behaved as functional or pseudogenic. The study combined high-throughput TCR immunosequencing, statistical association of individual TCRs with disease status, and machine learning to predict cytomegalovirus infection status. The aim of the study was to test whether cataloging public T cell receptors could identify signatures of past pathogen exposure. Every repertoire in the discovery cohort had been generated on one and the same sequencing platform. A later genetic analysis used genome-wide SNP genotypes for about 65% of the 666 donors, treating that subset as a discovery cohort. Besides the first cohort of about 730 subjects, a separate validation cohort made up of 120 different subjects was used. An early release covering about 600 HLA-typed donors comprised about 310 gigabases of sequencing data and approximately 85 million unique TCR sequences.

This clone came up once. The specificity of this receptor is unknown. Base qualities are not at hand, and no much larger clone is one base apart. What the work shows at the level of the full study, not this receptor alone: Strong co-occurrence of HLA alleles, especially DR and DQ, made assigning TCR associations to individual alleles difficult. A cluster of highly shared sequence variants was judged likely to be a technical artifact of the sequencing pipeline. According to a later genetic analysis, donors in an Asian-associated ancestry cluster had fewer N-insertions in productive TCRs than the approximately 690-donor mean. A later genetic analysis associated a missense DCLRE1C variant with V-gene and J-gene trimming of TCR beta chains, and an independent cohort replicated the association. In a later analysis, TCR association rates were found to vary across HLA loci, with the most associated TCRs seen for DRB1 alleles and the fewest for HLA-C alleles. According to a later analysis, parvovirus B19, influenza, CMV and Epstein-Barr virus appeared linked to several top co-occurrence clusters. Presence/absence analyses assumed roughly uniform sequencing depth across donors, an assumption that may not hold. Correlated functional status among segregating V segments might reflect linkage disequilibrium, but an unknown experimental factor could not be ruled out. In an earlier analysis of approximately 590 of the donors, most TCR beta V segments appeared in productive rearrangements about 90% or about 30% of the time, broadly matching IMGT annotations. In vitro tests confirmed that a few of the cytomegalovirus-associated TCR beta chains recognize cytomegalovirus antigens. Most TCR sequences were observed very rarely across donors, whereas some public TCRs were present in many individuals. The cohort was sequenced for TCR beta chains only, and without alpha or paired-chain data the features that could be detected were limited. The earlier analysis of about 600 of the donors excluded roughly 17 rarely observed V segments, including chromosome 9 orphons, because counts were too low. A further reported finding was that TCR beta sequences accurately predicted the HLA-A and HLA-B alleles for most subjects in the first cohort. The authors suggested that the approach could potentially be extended to other disease states and immunological phenotypes. In a later analysis, most CMV-associated TCR beta chains were found to appear HLA-restricted, with HLA associations seemingly driven largely by CMV exposure. In a later analysis, some 17,000 TCR beta sequences were associated with specific HLA alleles at a false discovery rate of 0.05. Immune exposure information for the cohort was limited to CMV serostatus. Because HLA typing was missing for some donors at each locus, association tests included only the typed subset. The study listed 164 TCR beta chains as associated with cytomegalovirus. A later analysis found that HLA-associated TCR beta chains were more clonally expanded and had lower generation probabilities than equally common non-associated chains. Cytomegalovirus status was reported to be diagnosed by the classifier with high specificity and sensitivity in both the original and validation cohorts.

The cohort was made up of about 670 healthy bone marrow donors. At the time of sampling, all cohort members were nominally healthy, though unrecorded immune exposures were likely present. The donor was CMV seropositive and belonged to the group of more than 250 seropositive cohort members. A peripheral blood sample was provided by each donor, and peripheral blood mononuclear cells were used for TCR beta sequencing. Genomic DNA extraction from the blood cell samples was performed with the Qiagen DNeasy Blood Extraction Kit. Library prep was done by the immunoSEQ multiplex PCR assay. For the multiplex PCR, a mixture combining 60 forward primers for TCR Vbeta segments and 13 reverse primers for TCR Jbeta segments was used. A multiplex PCR assay on genomic DNA amplified the CDR3 region of rearranged TCR beta genes. The amplified TCR beta libraries were sequenced on the Illumina HiSeq System as 87-base-pair reads. The authors processed their data as follows. Across the 500 to 850 repertoires, a later analysis counted 75 million to 90 million unique TCR beta chains, roughly 11 million of which were shared by at least two donors. Raw reads were error-corrected and collapsed into unique sequences by a nearest-neighbor algorithm in which closely related sequences were merged to remove PCR and sequencing errors. To assign V, D and J gene segments, CDR3 sequences were aligned to IMGT reference sequences. For a sequence to be retained, at least a six-nucleotide match to both a V gene segment and a J gene segment was required. A rearrangement was called productive if the CDR3 had no stop codons and remained in frame with V and J, and every other rearrangement was called non-productive. Following IMGT convention, CDR3 was defined as the stretch from the second conserved V-encoded cysteine up to the conserved J-encoded phenylalanine. The earlier analysis of fewer than 700 of the donors excluded sequences that lacked an unambiguous match to a single V gene segment. An earlier analysis of 587 of the donors called V segments functional above 56.7% productive rearrangements and segregating when the between-donor standard deviation exceeded 5%. A statistical classification framework was developed to diagnose cytomegalovirus status using the catalog of TCR beta chain sequences. In a later analysis, TCR nucleotide sequences were compared against IMGT/GENE-DB human TR gene sequences so that V and J genes could be assigned. Using the TCRdist pipeline, a later analysis assigned CDR3 sequences along with most-parsimonious VDJ recombination scenarios. In a later analysis, each TCR beta chain was defined by its CDR3 amino acid sequence together with its V-gene family, and reads without a unique V-gene family were excluded. In a later analysis, around 650 highly shared, low-generation-probability nucleotide sequences were removed to address suspected cross-contamination and a sequencing artifact. In a later analysis, a clonal expansion index was calculated for each public chain from normalized within-repertoire ranks of inferred template counts. In a later analysis, generation probabilities were computed with a VDJ recombination model fitted to out-of-frame rearrangements, and the resulting probabilities were checked against IGoR. Hypergeometric tests were used in a later analysis to score TCR-TCR, TCR-HLA and TCR-CMV co-occurrence, with a repertoire-size bias correction applied to the TCR pairs. A later analysis estimated false discovery rates by permuting HLA or CMV assignments 20 times. In a later analysis, co-occurring TCRs were grouped using DBSCAN, and TCRdist sequence similarity was added for clustering within HLA-allele-positive subsets. Co-occurrence clustering excluded repertoires with fewer than 30,000 or more than 120,000 public chains, plus five with anomalous nucleotide sharing. TCRdb stores this immuneACCESS table with in-frame sequences only. Part of the clones is absent; in the studies checked, under half of the shortfall reflects unresolved V genes, and no reason is known for the rest. V, J and clone size were drawn from that table, and D and trimming were deduced from the DNA. This sample holds over 100,000 clones; roughly 82% were observed only once. The ten top clones hold roughly 11% of the sample.

The sequenced sample was PBMCs. The clonotype comes from a man aged 40-49 years in good health and CMV-seropositive.

The CDR3 region has the sequence CASIRRATNTGELFF. The nucleotide sequence reads TGTGCCAGCATCCGTCGAGCCACGAACACCGGGGAGCTGTTTTTT. The chain was built from TRBV6-1 and TRBJ2-2, with no D gene named confidently. CDR1 and CDR2, looked up from the germline V gene, are MNHNS and SASEGT. The CDR3 sequence holds 15 residues, the cysteine and phenylalanine included. Only the CDR3 region is kept as DNA, spanning 45 bases read in frame from base 1. V is pared back by 7 bases and J by 0 bases, with 12 bases lying between the germline termini.